This entry concerns a single T cell receptor beta chain. The antigen remains unidentified. The CDR3 consists of 11 residues. Germline V gives CDR1 SNHLY, CDR2 FYNNEI. Trimming pared 5 bases from V and 13 bases from J, leaving 12 bases between. Cycle 7 day 1, cycle 4 day 1, and baseline were the timepoints at which blood was sampled. The sample originates from a study of OX40 agonist ivuxolimab in advanced cancers. Across the study: Cohort: 82.7% men, mean age about 62, aged roughly 23 to 90. Study-wide points: In the 0.1-3.0 mg/kg groups, partial responders showed among the lowest expansion. In the expanded peripheral T cells, antigen specificity was never determined.

TCRdb's copy holds only in-frame clones and misses some; the assay was immunoSEQ multiplex PCR. Seen here are roughly 34,000 clones, roughly four fifths observed once, and the top ten hold 2.6%. J is TRBJ2-1 and V is TRBV2; a weak D match, TRBD1 (6 bases). This sequence originates from an adult with an advanced solid tumor such as melanoma, head and neck, liver or kidney cancer. Here the sequenced sample was CD4+ or CD8+ T cells sorted from blood, taken in a trial of the OX40 agonist ivuxolimab. CDR3 DNA sequence: TGTGCCAGCAGTCAACAGGGTGCTCAGTTCTTC. Encoded protein: CASSQQGAQFF.